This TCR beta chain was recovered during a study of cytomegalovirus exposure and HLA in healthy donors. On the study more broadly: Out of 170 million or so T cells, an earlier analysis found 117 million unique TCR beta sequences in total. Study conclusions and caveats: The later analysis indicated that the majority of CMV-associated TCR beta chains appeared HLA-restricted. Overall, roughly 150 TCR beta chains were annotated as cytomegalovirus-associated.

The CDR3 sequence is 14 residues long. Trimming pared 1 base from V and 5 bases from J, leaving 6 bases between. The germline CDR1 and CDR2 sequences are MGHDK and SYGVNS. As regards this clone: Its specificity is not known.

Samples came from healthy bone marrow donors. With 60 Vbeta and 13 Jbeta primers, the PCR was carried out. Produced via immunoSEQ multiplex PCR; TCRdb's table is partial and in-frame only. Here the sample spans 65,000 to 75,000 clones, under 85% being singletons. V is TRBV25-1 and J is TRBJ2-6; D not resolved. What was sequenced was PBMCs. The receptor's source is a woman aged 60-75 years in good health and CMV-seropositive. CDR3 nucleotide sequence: TGTGCCAGCAGTGAATCTCGGTGGGCCAACGTCCTGACTTTC. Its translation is CASSESRWANVLTF.